This TCR beta chain was recorded in a study of CD8+ T cells in alopecia areata. TCR sequencing used cDNA made by reverse transcription of extracted RNA. TCRdb keeps only in-frame clones here, not all; method: immunoSEQ multiplex PCR. There are over 95,000 clones in the sample; 61% occur only once, and around a sixth lies in the top ten. Study-level points and caveats: Many of the expanded lesional clones endured in scalp and blood while on tofacitinib. Normal skin contains resident alphabeta T cells, and these are also sequenced in scalp samples.

Only a few counts were recorded for this clone. No antigen is known for it. Treatment denoted: oral pan-JAK inhibitor, 5-10 mg twice daily. From germline, CDR1 is LGHNA and CDR2 YSLEER. V lost 5 bases to trimming and J lost 8 bases, with 6 bases between them. The CDR3 has 11 residues. Sequencing used CD8+ T cells sorted from blood, obtained at week 4, from a patient treated with tofacitinib. The V and J genes are TRBV4-3 and TRBJ2-2; no clear D. The receptor was isolated from a human donor with alopecia areata. In DNA, the CDR3 is TGCGCCAGCAGCTCGGAGGGGGAGCTGTTTTTT. Its protein is CASSSEGELFF.